The sequence of this TCR beta chain was determined in a study of shared clonotypes between healthy human individuals. Details on this clone: What it recognizes is unknown.

Study observations and caveats: Rarefaction revealed incomplete sorted-subset sequencing despite large depth. Generation of non-shared clonotypes was less probable than generation of clonotypes shared by all four donors. Naive CD4 clonotypes were shared across several donors at about 5.2%.

Germline-derived CDR1 and CDR2 are SGHRS and YFSETQ. Trimming left V 2 bases short and J 4 bases short, with 12 bases between. The CDR3 sequence is 14 residues long. In the study's own analysis: Junction-only immunoSEQ sequences carried no quality scores, so filtering differed. Sequenced by immunoSEQ multiplex PCR; TCRdb stores in-frame clones only, minus some. That table supplies the V and J calls and clone size; D and trimming were determined from the DNA. Of millions of clones in the sample, around 90% were seen once. The genes are TRBV5-1 and TRBJ2-5; D possibly corresponds to TRBD1 (6 bases). The sequencing input was naive CD4+ T cells sorted from blood. The subset here: CD45RA+ positively selected. The clonotype was recovered from a man between 18 and 35 years old in good health. The CDR3 sequence: CASSFTGIRETQYF. Written as DNA, the CDR3 is TGCGCCAGCAGCTTTACAGGGATACGAGAGACCCAGTACTTC. The whole variable domain, filled in from reference TRBV5-1 and TRBJ2-5, reads KAGVTQTPRYLIKTRGQQVTLSCSPISGHRSVSWYQQTPGQGLQFLFEYFSETQRNKGNFPGRFSGRQFSNSRSEMNVSTLELGDSALYLCASSFTGIRETQYFGPGTRLLVL.